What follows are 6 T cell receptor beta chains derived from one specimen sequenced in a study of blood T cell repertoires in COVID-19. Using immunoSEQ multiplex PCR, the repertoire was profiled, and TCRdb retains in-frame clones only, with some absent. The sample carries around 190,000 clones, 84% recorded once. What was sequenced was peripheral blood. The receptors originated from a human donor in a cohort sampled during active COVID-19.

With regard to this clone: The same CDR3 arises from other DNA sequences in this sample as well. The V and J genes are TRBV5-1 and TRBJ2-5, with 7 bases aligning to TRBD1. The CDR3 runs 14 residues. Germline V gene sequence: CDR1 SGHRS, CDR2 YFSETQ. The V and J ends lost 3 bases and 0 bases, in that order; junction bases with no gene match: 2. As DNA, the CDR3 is TGCGCCAGCAGCTCGGGACAGTACCAAGAGACCCAGTACTTC. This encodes CASSSGQYQETQYF.

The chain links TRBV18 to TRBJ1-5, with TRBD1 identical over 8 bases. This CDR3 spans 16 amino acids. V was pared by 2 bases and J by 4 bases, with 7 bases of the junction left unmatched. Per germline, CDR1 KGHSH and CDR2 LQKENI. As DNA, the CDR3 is TGTGCCAGCTCACCAATACCCGGACAGGGAAATCAGCCCCAGCATTTT. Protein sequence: CASSPIPGQGNQPQHF.

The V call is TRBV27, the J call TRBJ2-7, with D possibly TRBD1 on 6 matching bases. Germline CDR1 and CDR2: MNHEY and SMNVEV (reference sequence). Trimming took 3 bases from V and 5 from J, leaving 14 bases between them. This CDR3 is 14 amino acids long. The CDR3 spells CASSFTGQSHEQYF. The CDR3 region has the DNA TGTGCCAGCAGTTTTACAGGACAGAGCCACGAGCAGTACTTC.

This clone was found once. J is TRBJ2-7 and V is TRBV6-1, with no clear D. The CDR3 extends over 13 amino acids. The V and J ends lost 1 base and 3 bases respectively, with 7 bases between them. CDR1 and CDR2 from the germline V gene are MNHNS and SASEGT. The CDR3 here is CASSEGPYYEQYF. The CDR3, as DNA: TGTGCCAGCAGTGAAGGTCCCTACTACGAGCAGTACTTC.

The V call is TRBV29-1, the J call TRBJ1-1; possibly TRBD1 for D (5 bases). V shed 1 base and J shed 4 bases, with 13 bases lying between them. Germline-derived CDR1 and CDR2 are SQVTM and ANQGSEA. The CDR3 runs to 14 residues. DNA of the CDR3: TGCAGCGTTGAAGTAGGGACTGGTCGCACTGAAGCTTTCTTT. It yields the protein CSVEVGTGRTEAFF. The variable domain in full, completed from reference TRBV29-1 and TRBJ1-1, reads SAVISQKPSRDICQRGTSLTIQCQVDSQVTMMFWYRQQPGQSLTLIATANQGSEATYESGFVIDKFPISRPNLTFSTLTVSNMSPEDSSIYLCSVEVGTGRTEAFFGQGTRLTVV.

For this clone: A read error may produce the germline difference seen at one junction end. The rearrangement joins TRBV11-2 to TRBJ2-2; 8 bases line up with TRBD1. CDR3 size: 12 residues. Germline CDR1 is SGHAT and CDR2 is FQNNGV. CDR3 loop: CASSLRTGFSIF. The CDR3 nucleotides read TGTGCCAGCAGCTTAAGGACAGGGTTTTCCATTTTT.